These 11 T cell receptor beta chains originate from one sample sequenced in a study of preoperative IRX-2 immunotherapy in early breast cancer. Treatment defined: preoperative locoregional IRX-2 cytokine immunotherapy. Some clones are missing from TCRdb's copy, which holds only in-frame ones; the method was immunoSEQ multiplex PCR. This table holds under 15,000 clones, about nine tenths found once. Collection took place from a patient treated with IRX-2 immunotherapy. These receptors originate from a human donor with breast cancer.

The V gene is TRBV2, the J gene TRBJ2-5; 8 bases fit TRBD2. From germline, CDR1 is SNHLY and CDR2 FYNNEI. CDR3 length equals 15 residues. V shed 6 bases and J 1 base; nucleotides not matched to a gene: 7. The CDR3 reads CASRNSGVFQETQYF. CDR3 DNA: TGTGCCAGCAGGAATAGCGGGGTCTTCCAAGAGACCCAGTACTTC.

This clone was recorded only once. The CDR3 coding sequence is TGTGCCAGCAGTCCCCAGGGGGGCCCCATTAGCAATCAGCCCCAGCATTTT. It yields the protein CASSPQGGPISNQPQHF. The chain uses TRBV27 and TRBJ1-5, with 7 bases aligning to TRBD1. This CDR3 region has 17 residues. The germline V gene encodes CDR1 MNHEY and CDR2 SMNVEV (reference sequence). With 5 bases clipped from V and 0 bases from J, the junction kept 10 bases outside the gene matches.

The chain employs TRBV29-1 and TRBJ1-1; the D is unclear. The V and J ends lost 7 bases and 9 bases respectively, with 12 bases between them. The CDR3 is 10 amino acids. The germline V gene encodes CDR1 SQVTM and CDR2 ANQGSEA. CDR3 DNA: TGCAGCGGGAGTGATGGGCAAGCTTTCTTT. The encoded protein is CSGSDGQAFF.

The CDR3 region is CASSVGVGGAYEQYF. Here the CDR3 DNA reads TGTGCCAGCAGCGTAGGGGTGGGGGGAGCCTACGAGCAGTACTTC. The rearrangement joins TRBV9 to TRBJ2-7; possibly TRBD2 for D (6 bases). Trimming cost V 0 bases and J 2 bases, with 12 bases left between them. This CDR3 contains 15 residues. Germline V gene data show CDR1 as SGDLS and CDR2 as YYNGEE.

Of note for this clone: The junction differs from germline at one of its ends, possibly a read error. The chain has TRBV2 and TRBJ2-7; tentatively, D is TRBD1 (6 bases). The CDR3 is 14 residues long. Germline values: CDR1 SNHLY, CDR2 FYNNEI. DNA for the CDR3: TGTGCCAGCAATGAACAGGGCCTCGGCAACGAGCAGTACTTC. It codes for CASNEQGLGNEQYF.

In this sample, this clone turned up a few times. V gene TRBV6-1 combines with J gene TRBJ1-1, with D perhaps matching TRBD1 (6 bases). Germline CDR1 MNHNS, CDR2 SASEGT. V was trimmed by 4 bases and J by 3 bases, leaving 12 bases between them. CDR3 length: 14 residues. The CDR3 DNA reads as TGTGCCAGCAGTGCCAGGGGTAGGTACACTGAAGCTTTCTTT. It yields the protein CASSARGRYTEAFF.

As regards this clone: At one end the junction does not follow the germline gene, possibly because of a read error. The chain carries TRBV7-7 and TRBJ1-2, with unresolved D. CDR1 and CDR2 from the germline V gene are SSHAT and FNYEAQ (reference sequence). The CDR3 totals 17 residues. CDR3 sequence reads: CASSLAPDLLVFYGYTF. The CDR3, as DNA: TGTGCTAGCAGCTTGGCGCCAGATTTACTCGTATTCTATGGCTACACCTTC. Variable domain in full (rest from reference TRBV7-7 and TRBJ1-2): GAGVSQSPRYKVTKRGQDVTLRCDPISSHATLYWYQQALGQGPEFLTYFNYEAQPDKSGLPSDRFSAERPEGSISTLTIQRTEQRDSAMYRCASSLAPDLLVFYGYTFGSGTRLTVV.

V is TRBV6-1 and J is TRBJ2-3; 12 bases fit TRBD2. The CDR3 totals 15 residues. The V segment lost 5 bases and the J segment 6 bases; nucleotides outside the gene matches: 6. Germline V gene sequence: CDR1 MNHNS, CDR2 SASEGT. CDR3 nucleotide sequence: TGTGCCAGCAGTACGACTAGCGGGGGTTCTGATACGCAGTATTTT. This encodes CASSTTSGGSDTQYF.

The rearrangement links TRBV11-2 to TRBJ2-3; D is unclear. Per germline, CDR1 SGHAT and CDR2 FQNNGV. This CDR3 is built from 12 residues. The germline V and J ends were trimmed by 1 base and 3 bases, with 2 bases remaining between them. This chain's CDR3 is CASSLGTDTQYF. In DNA, the CDR3 is TGTGCCAGCAGCTTAGGTACAGATACGCAGTATTTT. The full variable domain, completed using reference TRBV11-2 and TRBJ2-3, is EAGVAQSPRYKIIEKRQSVAFWCNPISGHATLYWYQQILGQGPKLLIQFQNNGVVDDSQLPKDRFSAERLKGVDSTLKIQPAKLEDSAVYLCASSLGTDTQYFGPGTRLTVL.

The chain uses TRBV29-1 and TRBJ2-3, with D possibly TRBD1 on 6 matching bases. CDR3 length: 13 amino acids. V was trimmed by 7 bases and J by 1 base, leaving 12 bases between them. Per the germline V gene, CDR1 is SQVTM and CDR2 is ANQGSEA. The CDR3 DNA sequence: TGCAGCGCCAGGGGCCAAGGCACAGATACGCAGTATTTT. Amino acids: CSARGQGTDTQYF.

The chain joins TRBV29-1 to TRBJ2-1; weak D call: TRBD1 (5 bases). The CDR3 contains 13 residues. Germline V gene lookup returns CDR1 SQVTM and CDR2 ANQGSEA. V lost 3 bases to trimming and J lost 10 bases, with 16 bases between them. The CDR3 DNA reads as TGCAGCGTTGATTTACAGGCCCTAGGGGAGCAGTTCTTC. As protein: CSVDLQALGEQFF.